The source of this T cell receptor (beta chain) is a study of beta chain features in type 1 diabetes. About the study: Examination of sorted cells across all samples involved around 100,000,000 cells.

The ends were cut back, 4 bases at V and 1 base at J, with 12 bases in the middle. The CDR3 contains 15 residues. Germline V gives CDR1 LGHNA, CDR2 YSLEER. This clone showed up just a few times. Reverse transcribing all isolated RNA meant expressed TCRB transcripts were sequenced. Here immunoSEQ multiplex PCR was the method, and the copy in TCRdb shows in-frame clones only, minus some. This table holds some 410,000 clones, approximately 13% found once. Material for sequencing was naive CD4+ T cells from blood. This chain joins TRBV4-3 and TRBJ2-3, with D maybe TRBD2 (6 bases). The TCR was taken from a man younger than 40 in good health. The CDR3 sequence is CASSPEGQRTDTQYF. CDR3 bases: TGCGCCAGCAGCCCGGAGGGGCAGCGCACAGATACGCAGTATTTT.